Below are 3 T cell receptor beta chains sequenced from a single sample in a study of cytomegalovirus exposure and HLA in healthy donors. Profiled with immunoSEQ multiplex PCR; TCRdb holds only in-frame clones, not every one. Of 240,000 or so clones in the sample, more than 75% are singletons; the top ten hold roughly 1.2%. Input material: PBMCs. The receptor source for this set is a woman aged 25 to 39 in good health and CMV-seropositive.

The chain uses TRBV27 and TRBJ1-5; D not certain. Trimming left V 2 bases short and J 9 bases short, with 11 bases between. The germline CDR1 and CDR2 sequences are MNHEY and SMNVEV (reference sequence). CDR3 length: 13 residues. DNA for the CDR3: TGTGCCAGCAGTTTAAACCTCTTGGCGCCCCAGCATTTT. Translated, it gives CASSLNLLAPQHF.

The V gene is TRBV27, the J gene TRBJ1-5; 7 nucleotides align to TRBD1. CDR1 MNHEY and CDR2 SMNVEV come from the germline V gene (reference sequence). Trimming took 5 bases from V and 3 from J; bases not matched to a gene: 10. This CDR3 region has 16 residues. The CDR3 DNA sequence: TGTGCCAGCAGTGCCCAGGGGGACAGTCCCAATCAGCCCCAGCATTTT. It is translated as CASSAQGDSPNQPQHF.

This chain links TRBV5-4 with TRBJ1-2, with D maybe TRBD1 (5 bases). Germline V gives CDR1 SGHNT, CDR2 YYREEE (reference sequence). The length of the CDR3 is 14 residues. Trimming removed 4 bases from V and 4 bases from J, with 14 bases in between. The CDR3 sequence: CASSGRQGTYGYTF. The CDR3, as DNA: TGTGCCAGCAGCGGGCGGCAGGGAACCTATGGCTACACCTTC.